This section outlines one T cell receptor (beta chain) sequence together with its context. This entry belongs to a study of T cell changes during pregnancy in multiple sclerosis. Profiling relied on immunoSEQ multiplex PCR, and the TCRdb table lists in-frame clones only, not all of them. The sample holds 25,000 to 35,000 clones, about 90% seen once. This sample comprised CD4+ T cells from peripheral blood mononuclear cells, obtained in the third trimester of pregnancy. The TCR comes from a female donor in good health, enrolled as a control in a pregnancy study.

The CDR3 sequence: CASAALDEQFF. The DNA of the CDR3 is TGTGCCAGCGCGGCCCTCGATGAGCAGTTCTTC. The gene calls are TRBV7-9 and TRBJ2-1; D is ambiguous. Looked up from germline, CDR1 is SEHNR and CDR2 is FQNEAQ (reference sequence). V was trimmed by 8 bases and J by 8 bases, leaving 10 bases between them. The CDR3 length is 11 residues. Full variable domain (remainder filled in from reference TRBV7-9 and TRBJ2-1): DTGVSQNPRHKITKRGQNVTFRCDPISEHNRLYWYRQTLGQGPEFLTYFQNEAQLEKSRLLSDRFSAERPKGSFSTLEIQRTEQGDSAMYLCASAALDEQFFGPGTRLTVL.